This TCR beta chain was recorded in a study of shared clonotypes between healthy human individuals. Background on the study: CD4 naive and memory got three plates each, CD8 naive two, CD8 memory one.

The V and J ends lost 3 bases and 0 bases, in that order; junction bases with no gene match: 13. The CDR3 extends over 19 amino acids. This table comes from immunoSEQ multiplex PCR, and its TCRdb copy is limited to in-frame clones, with some not included. The data show about 2.1 million clones, 80% to 95% seen once. As defined, naive CD8 cells were CD45RO-negative and positively selected for CCR7, with terminally differentiated effector memory CD45RA+ cells excluded. The source material was naive CD8+ T cells from PBMCs. The clonotype comes from a man in his late teens or twenties in good health. Some clones in this sample may be carry-over from other donors' samples. The rearrangement links TRBV23-1 to TRBJ1-4, with 7 nucleotides matching TRBD1. TRBV23-1 is recorded as an ORF, its role being uncertain. In DNA form, the CDR3 reads TGCGCCAGCAGTCACCGAGGACAGGTTGGAGGTGCAACTAATGAAAAACTGTTTTTT. Translating gives CASSHRGQVGGATNEKLFF.